This T cell receptor (beta chain) appears in the sequencing data of a study of T cells after yellow fever vaccination. MiXCR, applied by TCRdb to the 5' RACE reads, yields one record per CDR3 protein. The sample lists tens of thousands of distinct CDR3 sequences, around 5% seen once, with about 2% in the top ten. This clonotype came up many times. The V gene end was trimmed by 5 bases and the J gene end by 2 bases; junction bases not matched to a gene: 4. Germline V lookup: CDR1 SGHTA, CDR2 FQGTGA. The CDR3 totals 14 residues. The starting material was CD4+ T cells sorted from PBMCs, obtained less than 16 days after the first yellow fever vaccination. This TCR came from a man younger than 35 who received the YFV17D yellow fever vaccine. The genes are TRBV7-3 and TRBJ2-3, with 7 bases fitting TRBD2. The CDR3 bases are TGTGCCAGCAGCCGTAGCGGGTACACAGATACGCAGTATTTT. This codes for CASSRSGYTDTQYF.